The TCR beta chain under discussion was sequenced for a study of shared clonotypes between healthy human individuals. The table came from immunoSEQ multiplex PCR; TCRdb's copy has only in-frame clones and leaves some out. The profile shows about 480,000 clones, 79% of them singletons. There are 14 residues in the CDR3. The trim removed 3 bases at V and 8 bases at J, leaving 7 bases unmatched. Germline V gives CDR1 LNHNV, CDR2 YYDKDF (reference sequence). The V and J genes are TRBV15 and TRBJ1-2; TRBD1 aligns across 9 bases. Sequencing input: PBMCs. The sequence was collected from a woman in her forties in good health. Some clones in this sample may be carry-over from other donors' samples. The CDR3 DNA reads as TGTGCCACCAGCAGCCGGGACAGGGTAGGAGGCTACACCTTC. This translates into CATSSRDRVGGYTF.